Listed below are T cell receptor beta chains from one sample, sequenced in a study of neoadjuvant nivolumab and ipilimumab in lung cancer. Only in-frame clones appear in the TCRdb table, and some are missing; sequencing was by immunoSEQ multiplex PCR. The profile covers fewer than 20,000 clones, with over 70% appearing a single time and about 8.1% taken by the ten largest. The source material was tumor tissue, sampled after neoadjuvant nivolumab, alone or with ipilimumab, at or shortly before surgery. The receptors were gathered from an adult with non-small cell lung cancer. Both conserved end residues are part of each CDR3. D genes are given only for firm matches. Expanded clones get a size class; other rows say once, few or many, or leave the size out.

j_call,clone_size,d_call,v_call,cdr3_aa,cdr3_nt
TRBJ2-3,-,TRBD2,TRBV5-5,CASSPGLAGGQDTQYF,TGTGCCAGCAGCCCCGGACTAGCGGGGGGGCAAGATACGCAGTATTTT
TRBJ2-2,-,-,TRBV7-8,CATRGGELFF,TGTGCCACTCGAGGCGGGGAGCTGTTTTTT
TRBJ1-5,-,-,TRBV18,CASSPGWQLNQPQHF,TGTGCCAGCTCCCCGGGATGGCAGTTAAATCAGCCCCAGCATTTT
TRBJ1-6,-,-,TRBV28,CASSLRANSPLHF,TGTGCCAGCAGTTTAAGGGCGAATTCACCCCTCCACTTT
TRBJ1-4,-,-,TRBV7-9,CASSLVGSGEKLFF,TGTGCCAGCAGCTTAGTTGGTTCTGGGGAAAAACTGTTTTTT
TRBJ1-4,-,-,TRBV4-3,CASSQDRGSDEKLFF,TGCGCCAGCAGCCAAGATAGAGGGAGTGATGAAAAACTGTTTTTT
TRBJ1-1,-,-,TRBV18,CASSPIQKNTEAFF,TGTGCCAGCTCACCAATTCAGAAGAACACTGAAGCTTTCTTT
TRBJ1-2,-,-,TRBV5-5,CASSLAYGGRAWGNYGYTF,TGTGCCAGCAGCTTGGCGTATGGAGGCAGGGCTTGGGGTAACTATGGCTACACCTTC
TRBJ2-6,-,-,TRBV4-3,CASSLQGSGANVLTF,TGCGCCAGCAGCCTACAGGGCTCTGGGGCCAACGTCCTGACTTTC
TRBJ2-1,-,-,TRBV18,CASSPVMTNEQFF,TGTGCCAGCTCACCAGTAATGACGAATGAGCAGTTCTTC
TRBJ2-7,-,TRBD1,TRBV5-6,CASIRTGGRYEQYF,TGTGCCAGCATCCGGACAGGGGGCCGGTACGAGCAGTACTTC
TRBJ2-5,-,-,TRBV4-3,CASSPGGSRGGRETQYF,TGCGCCAGCAGCCCAGGGGGGTCTCGGGGGGGCCGAGAGACCCAGTACTTC
TRBJ2-7,-,TRBD1,TRBV7-2,CASSYLGGRQGLSYEQYF,TGTGCCAGCAGCTATTTAGGGGGCCGGCAGGGCCTTTCCTACGAGCAGTACTTC
TRBJ2-1,few,-,TRBV5-1,CASSATNTGNNEQFF,TGCGCCAGCAGCGCGACAAATACAGGCAACAATGAGCAGTTCTTC
TRBJ1-1,-,-,TRBV6-1,CASTPSWGNTEAFF,TGTGCCAGCACTCCGAGCTGGGGAAACACTGAAGCTTTCTTT
TRBJ2-3,-,TRBD2,TRBV6-6,CASSYGRGGSTDTQYF,TGTGCCAGCAGTTACGGGCGGGGGGGAAGCACAGATACGCAGTATTTT
TRBJ2-5,-,-,TRBV5-1,CASSSVPGDVTQYF,TGCGCCAGCAGTTCAGTCCCGGGGGACGTGACCCAGTACTTC
TRBJ1-5,once,-,TRBV9,CASSVGYDQPQHF,TGTGCCAGCAGCGTAGGATATGATCAGCCCCAGCATTTT
TRBJ1-2,-,-,TRBV7-2,CASSLAGLRGGYTF,TGTGCCAGCAGCTTAGCGGGCTTGAGAGGGGGCTACACCTTC
TRBJ2-7,-,-,TRBV6-1,CASSVASYEQYF,TGTGCCAGCAGTGTTGCGTCCTACGAGCAGTACTTC
TRBJ1-2,-,-,TRBV4-3,CASSQLGERAGYTF,TGCGCCAGCAGCCAACTTGGGGAGAGGGCTGGCTACACCTTC
TRBJ1-3,-,TRBD1,TRBV7-2,CASSLASDLLGQDLRGGNTIYF,TGTGCCAGCAGCTTAGCATCCGACCTGTTGGGACAGGACCTCCGAGGGGGAAACACCATATATTTT
TRBJ2-7,-,-,TRBV2,CASSGLVTYEQYF,TGTGCCAGCTCGGGACTCGTCACTTACGAGCAGTACTTC
TRBJ2-2,-,-,TRBV30,CAWSVQGTGELFF,TGTGCCTGGAGTGTACAGGGCACCGGGGAGCTGTTTTTT
TRBJ2-7,-,-,TRBV13,CASSLAAGASYEQYF,TGTGCCAGCAGCTTAGCCGCGGGGGCCTCCTACGAGCAGTACTTC
TRBJ2-7,-,-,TRBV5-5,CASSLTVLFSYEQYF,TGTGCCAGCAGCCTAACAGTTCTATTCTCCTACGAGCAGTACTTC
TRBJ2-2,-,-,TRBV5-5,CASSLEGTPTGELFF,TGTGCCAGCAGCTTAGAAGGGACACCCACCGGGGAGCTGTTTTTT
TRBJ2-1,-,TRBD2,TRBV9,CASSELAGGYNEQFF,TGTGCCAGCAGCGAACTAGCGGGGGGTTACAATGAGCAGTTCTTC
TRBJ1-5,-,-,TRBV6-5,CATESRGEQPQHF,TGTGCCACCGAATCCCGGGGAGAGCAGCCCCAGCATTTT
TRBJ2-6,-,-,TRBV7-2,CASSLSRSGANVLTF,TGTGCCAGCAGCTTGAGTCGCTCTGGGGCCAACGTCCTGACTTTC
TRBJ2-5,-,-,TRBV19,CASSPFGTETQYF,TGTGCCAGTAGTCCATTTGGGACAGAGACCCAGTACTTC
TRBJ1-1,few,-,TRBV7-6,CASSLAPGANTEAFF,TGTGCCAGCAGCTTAGCCCCAGGGGCGAACACTGAAGCTTTCTTT
TRBJ2-5,-,-,TRBV6-5,CASSYSSGAKETQYF,TGTGCCAGCAGTTACTCGTCAGGGGCGAAAGAGACCCAGTACTTC
TRBJ1-1,-,-,TRBV7-2,CASSPDLNTEAFF,TGTGCCAGCAGCCCAGACTTGAACACTGAAGCTTTCTTT
TRBJ1-1,-,TRBD1,TRBV6-1,CASRPIQGAITEAFF,TGTGCCAGCAGGCCGATACAGGGGGCGATCACTGAAGCTTTCTTT
TRBJ1-5,-,-,TRBV7-9,CASSFQGSSQPQHF,TGTGCCAGCAGCTTTCAGGGGAGCAGTCAGCCCCAGCATTTT
TRBJ2-2,once,-,TRBV27,CASSVGGFTGELFF,TGTGCCAGCAGCGTAGGGGGGTTCACCGGGGAGCTGTTTTTT
TRBJ2-5,-,-,TRBV7-9,CASSLRAGDLGETQYF,TGTGCCAGCAGCTTAAGGGCAGGGGATCTCGGGGAGACCCAGTACTTC
TRBJ2-5,-,TRBD2,TRBV5-5,CASSLGGAQETQYF,TGTGCCAGCAGCCTGGGAGGGGCCCAAGAGACCCAGTACTTC
TRBJ1-2,-,TRBD1,TRBV4-1,CASSQDLGQASGYTF,TGCGCCAGCAGCCAAGATCTGGGACAGGCGAGTGGCTACACCTTC
TRBJ2-3,-,-,TRBV7-7,CASSRRQLDTQYF,TGTGCTAGCAGTCGTCGACAGCTAGATACGCAGTATTTT
TRBJ2-7,-,-,TRBV15,CATSRDRGSTSEQYF,TGTGCCACCAGCAGAGATCGGGGATCGACGTCCGAGCAGTACTTC
TRBJ2-5,-,-,TRBV5-6,CASSPNGRNQETQYF,TGTGCCAGCAGCCCTAACGGACGGAACCAAGAGACCCAGTACTTC
TRBJ1-6,-,-,TRBV7-9,CASSLSGSPLHF,TGTGCCAGCAGCTTGTCAGGCTCACCCCTCCACTTT
TRBJ2-1,medium-sized,-,TRBV6-5,CASSPSGAFNEQFF,TGTGCCAGCAGTCCCTCAGGGGCTTTCAATGAGCAGTTCTTC
TRBJ1-1,-,TRBD1,TRBV6-6,CASISDRAPNTEAFF,TGTGCCAGCATTTCGGACAGGGCCCCGAACACTGAAGCTTTCTTT
TRBJ1-6,-,TRBD1,TRBV10-3,CATRQGPTPSPLHF,TGTGCCACCAGACAGGGACCAACCCCTTCACCCCTCCACTTT
TRBJ1-5,few,TRBD1,TRBV7-2,CASSDSGQSKGNQPQHF,TGTGCCAGCAGCGACTCGGGACAGTCAAAAGGGAATCAGCCCCAGCATTTT
TRBJ1-1,-,TRBD1,TRBV7-2,CASSFPQGAKNTEAFF,TGTGCCAGCAGCTTTCCGCAGGGGGCGAAGAACACTGAAGCTTTCTTT
TRBJ2-1,few,-,TRBV5-5,CASSHRDLRSYNEQFF,TGTGCCAGCAGCCACCGGGACCTACGATCCTACAATGAGCAGTTCTTC
TRBJ1-2,once,-,TRBV5-1,CASSLNGNGYTF,TGCGCCAGCAGCTTAAACGGAAATGGCTACACCTTC
TRBJ2-6,once,-,TRBV6-5,CASSYRLGAGANVLTF,TGTGCCAGCAGTTACCGTTTAGGAGCCGGGGCCAACGTCCTGACTTTC
TRBJ2-5,-,-,TRBV9,CASSVTGETQYF,TGTGCCAGCAGCGTCACAGGGGAGACCCAGTACTTC